This T cell receptor (beta chain) was sequenced for a study of cytotoxic CD8 clonotypes in ibrutinib-treated CLL. This clone has only one observation. Only in-frame clones appear in the TCRdb table, and some are missing; sequencing was by immunoSEQ multiplex PCR. The table shows over 140,000 clones, with 70% to 90% occurring only once. The receptor's source is a human donor with chronic lymphocytic leukemia. The sequencing used PBMCs, collected after 36 months of ibrutinib treatment.

The CDR3 DNA is TGTGCCATCAGTAACAGGGAAGCCGGGGAGCTGTTTTTT. Protein sequence: CAISNREAGELFF. This chain joins TRBV10-3 and TRBJ2-2; tentative D call: TRBD1 (6 bases). The CDR3 runs to 13 residues. Trimming took 5 bases from V and 6 from J, leaving 10 bases between them. Looked up from germline, CDR1 is ENHRY and CDR2 is SYGVKD.